One sample yielded the 20 T cell receptor beta chains listed below, sequenced in a study of spatial heterogeneity in lung cancer. Study-level results: Mutation counts in tumors were tracked by counts of expanded intratumoral alpha and beta TCRs.

The antigens these receptors bind are not known. Noted time point: sample taken at primary tumor resection. TCRdb reprocessed the 5' RACE reads via MiXCR and lists one record per CDR3 protein. The sample records about 8,000 distinct CDR3 sequences, approximately 10% being singletons. The sample here was lung tumor tissue, taken at surgery. These receptors all stem from a male donor with early-stage non-small cell lung cancer.

A few counts support this clonotype. The gene calls are TRBV12-3 or TRBV12-4 and TRBJ1-2; unclear D gene. Trimming cost V 5 bases and J 8 bases, with 12 bases left between them. The CDR3 spans 12 residues. The DNA of the CDR3 is TGTGCCAGCAGTACCCCGAAGACCGGCTACACCTTC. The encoded protein is CASSTPKTGYTF.

The V and J genes are TRBV27 and TRBJ1-5, with 9 nucleotides matching TRBD1. V lost 9 bases, J lost 4 bases, and 10 bases stayed unmatched. The CDR3 extends over 15 amino acids. Germline CDR1 reads MNHEY; CDR2 reads SMNVEV (reference sequence). The DNA of the CDR3 is TGTGCCAGTCGCCCCCGGGACAGGGCAAATCAGCCCCAGCATTTT. Protein: CASRPRDRANQPQHF.

This clonotype was detected many times. The chain recombines TRBV7-3 with TRBJ2-2; D remains unclear. V gave up 1 base and J gave up 6 bases, with 6 bases separating them. The germline V gene has CDR1 SGHTA and CDR2 FQGTGA. CDR3 size: 13 residues. The CDR3 nucleotides read TGTGCCAGCAGCTTAAACGTCGCCGGGGAGCTGTTTTTT. Translation: CASSLNVAGELFF.

This clonotype was picked up many times. V and J are TRBV28 and TRBJ1-2; D is unresolved. Trimming took off 8 bases at V and 2 bases at J, with 9 bases between the two ends. Germline CDR1 reads MDHEN; CDR2 reads SYDVKM. CDR3 length equals 12 residues. CDR3 in amino acids: CASQPPNYGYTF. The CDR3 nucleotides read TGTGCCAGCCAACCACCAAACTATGGCTACACCTTC.

In this sample, this clonotype turned up many times. The rearrangement joins TRBV3-1 to TRBJ2-7; 9 bases agree with TRBD2. Trimming cost V 3 bases and J 4 bases; bases outside gene matches: 7. The CDR3 sequence is 15 residues long. Germline V gives CDR1 LGHDT, CDR2 YNNKEL (reference sequence). The CDR3 reads CASSQVAGVGYEQYF. The CDR3 coding sequence is TGTGCCAGCAGCCAGGTAGCGGGAGTAGGTTACGAGCAGTACTTC.

The chain has TRBV29-1 and TRBJ1-2, with 7 bases matching TRBD1. J gave up 8 bases and V 6 bases, and 9 bases lay outside the gene matches. CDR3 length equals 12 residues. Looked up from germline, CDR1 is SQVTM and CDR2 is ANQGSEA. CDR3 nucleotide sequence: TGCAGCGTCGGACAGGCCCTCCGAGGCTACACCTTC. Translation: CSVGQALRGYTF.

This chain links TRBV20-1 with TRBJ1-5; 9 positions agree with TRBD1. The CDR3 extends over 18 amino acids. CDR1 is DFQATT and CDR2 is SNEGSKA in the germline V gene (reference sequence). The trim removed 0 bases at V and 5 bases at J, leaving 14 bases unmatched. For the CDR3, the DNA is TGCAGTGCTAGAGATCAAGGGACAGGGTTTGGGGGAGATCAGCCCCAGCATTTT. It specifies CSARDQGTGFGGDQPQHF.

This clonotype showed up many times. The chain's CDR3 is CASSYTRNGEQFF. Here the CDR3 DNA reads TGTGCCAGCAGCTACACTAGGAACGGTGAGCAGTTCTTC. This rearrangement joins TRBV7-2 to TRBJ2-1; TRBD2 is a possible D gene (5 bases). CDR3 length: 13 residues. Germline V lookup: CDR1 SGHTA, CDR2 FQGNSA. Trimming left V 4 bases short and J 9 bases short, with 13 bases between.

In its sample, this clonotype is medium-sized (0.01 to 0.1%). For the CDR3, the DNA is TGCAGCGTTGAAGCAATGGGTACTGGGGCCAACGTCCTGACTTTC. Protein product: CSVEAMGTGANVLTF. The V gene is TRBV29-1, the J gene TRBJ2-6; D gene unclear. The CDR3 contains 15 residues. Germline V lookup: CDR1 SQVTM, CDR2 ANQGSEA. V gave up 1 base and J gave up 2 bases, with 9 bases separating them.

This clonotype was observed many times. The V call is TRBV29-1, the J call TRBJ2-3, with D tentatively TRBD1 (6 bases). Germline loops: CDR1 SQVTM, CDR2 ANQGSEA. This CDR3 comprises 13 residues. The germline V and J ends were trimmed by 4 bases and 5 bases, with 13 bases remaining between them. This CDR3 is CSVAQTGKDTQYF. The DNA of the CDR3 is TGCAGCGTTGCCCAGACAGGAAAAGATACGCAGTATTTT.

By share of the sample, this clonotype is medium-sized. The chain couples TRBV7-3 to TRBJ1-1, with unresolved D. The CDR3 is 13 amino acids. CDR1 is SGHTA, CDR2 FQGTGA, per germline. With 0 bases removed from V and 1 base from J, the gap between germline ends came to 3 bases. The CDR3 here is CASSLTQNTEAFF. The CDR3 coding sequence is TGTGCCAGCAGCTTAACCCAGAACACTGAAGCTTTCTTT.

This clonotype was seen a few times. V is TRBV12-3 or TRBV12-4 and J is TRBJ1-3; D perhaps matches TRBD1 (5 bases). V was pared by 1 base and J by 0 bases, with 10 bases between. The length of the CDR3 is 16 residues. The CDR3 DNA follows: TGTGCCAGCAGTTTAGGAAGGACACGCTCTGGAAACACCATATATTTT. Translation gives CASSLGRTRSGNTIYF.

V usage is TRBV20-1 and J usage is TRBJ1-6; 9 bases agree with TRBD1. The germline CDR1 and CDR2 sequences are DFQATT and SNEGSKA (reference sequence). V shed 2 bases, J shed 14 bases, and the junction held 13 bases outside the gene matches. The CDR3 runs 15 residues. CDR3 sequence (DNA): TGCAGTGCTAGATCCGGGACAGGGAGGACTACGGCCCTCCACTTT. Its protein product is CSARSGTGRTTALHF.

This clonotype is labeled medium-sized (0.01 to 0.1%). The chain recombines TRBV6-5 with TRBJ2-7; D is possibly TRBD1 (6 bases). V was trimmed by 5 bases and J by 2 bases, leaving 13 bases between them. Germline-derived CDR1 and CDR2 are MNHEY and SVGAGI. CDR3 length: 14 residues. This CDR3 reads CASSRPDSTYEQYF. DNA of the CDR3: TGTGCCAGCAGTCGTCCGGACAGTACCTACGAGCAGTACTTC.

This clonotype occurred many times. The chain links TRBV7-2 to TRBJ2-5, with a possible D match to TRBD2 (5 bases). Germline CDR1 SGHTA, CDR2 FQGNSA. The CDR3 runs to 15 residues. The V end lost 1 base, the J end lost 5 bases, and 14 bases lay between the germline ends. CDR3 in amino acids: CASSLGVGGWETQYF. Here the CDR3 DNA reads TGTGCCAGCAGCTTAGGAGTAGGCGGGTGGGAGACCCAGTACTTC.

The V call is TRBV7-9, the J call TRBJ1-1; TRBD1 matches 9 bases. The trim removed 7 bases at V and 6 bases at J, leaving 12 bases unmatched. This CDR3 has 15 residues. CDR1 and CDR2 from the germline V gene are SEHNR and FQNEAQ (reference sequence). DNA of the CDR3: TGTGCCAGCACCACATCGACAGGGGGTCGCGCTGAAGCTTTCTTT. Protein product: CASTTSTGGRAEAFF.

This clonotype was picked up a small number of times. The chain couples TRBV7-9 to TRBJ2-5; D not certain. Germline V gene data show CDR1 as SEHNR and CDR2 as FQNEAQ (reference sequence). Between the trimmed V and J ends, which lost 2 bases and 4 bases, there was a span of 8 bases. The CDR3 sequence is 13 residues long. CDR3 protein: CASSLRSGETQYF. Here the CDR3 DNA reads TGTGCCAGCAGCTTACGGTCCGGAGAGACCCAGTACTTC.

As DNA, the CDR3 is TGCGCCAGCAGCCAAGATCTCGGCGGCACCGGGGAGCTGTTTTTT. Protein product: CASSQDLGGTGELFF. The chain couples TRBV4-3 to TRBJ2-2; D ambiguous. CDR1 and CDR2 from the germline V gene are LGHNA and YSLEER. Trimming cost V 0 bases and J 4 bases, with 9 bases left between them. CDR3 length: 15 residues.

This clonotype was seen at least ten times. The chain combines TRBV7-9 with TRBJ1-5; D remains unclear. The germline V gene encodes CDR1 SEHNR and CDR2 FQNEAQ (reference sequence). The length of the CDR3 is 12 residues. The V gene lost 4 bases and the J gene lost 3 bases, with 4 bases spanning the gap. The CDR3 is CASSSNNQPQHF. CDR3 in DNA: TGTGCCAGCAGCTCTAACAATCAGCCCCAGCATTTT.

By share, this clonotype counts as medium-sized. The chain links TRBV5-1 to TRBJ2-2; no definite D call. Germline V gene sequence: CDR1 SGHRS, CDR2 YFSETQ. CDR3 length equals 12 residues. Between the trimmed V and J ends, which lost 4 bases and 1 base, there was a span of 2 bases. The CDR3 coding sequence is TGCGCCAGCAGCGTGAACACCGGGGAGCTGTTTTTT. Its translation is CASSVNTGELFF.